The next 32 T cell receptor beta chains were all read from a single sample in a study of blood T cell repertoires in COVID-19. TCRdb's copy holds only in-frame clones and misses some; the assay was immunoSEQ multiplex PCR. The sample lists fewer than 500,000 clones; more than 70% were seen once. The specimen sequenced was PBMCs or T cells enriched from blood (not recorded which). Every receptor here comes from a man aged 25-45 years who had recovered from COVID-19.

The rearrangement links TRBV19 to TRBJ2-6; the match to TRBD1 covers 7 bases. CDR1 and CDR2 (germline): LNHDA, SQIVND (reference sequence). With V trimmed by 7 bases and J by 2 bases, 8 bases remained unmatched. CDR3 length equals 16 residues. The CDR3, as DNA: TGTGCCAGTACCAAATTCACAGGGGCTGGGGCCAACGTCCTGACTTTC. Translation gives CASTKFTGAGANVLTF.

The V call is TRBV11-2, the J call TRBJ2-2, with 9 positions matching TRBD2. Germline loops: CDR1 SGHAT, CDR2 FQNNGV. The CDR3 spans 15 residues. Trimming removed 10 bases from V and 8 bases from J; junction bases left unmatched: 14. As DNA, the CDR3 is TGTGCCACCCACTCTGGAGCGGGGGGTATTGGGGAGCTGTTTTTT. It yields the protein CATHSGAGGIGELFF.

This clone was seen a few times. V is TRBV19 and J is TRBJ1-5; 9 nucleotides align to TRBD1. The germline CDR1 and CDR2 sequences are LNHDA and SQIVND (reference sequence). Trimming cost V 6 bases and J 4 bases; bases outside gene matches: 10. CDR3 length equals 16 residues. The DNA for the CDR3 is TGTGCCAGTAGCACATGGGGACAGGGCAAAAATCAGCCCCAGCATTTT. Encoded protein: CASSTWGQGKNQPQHF.

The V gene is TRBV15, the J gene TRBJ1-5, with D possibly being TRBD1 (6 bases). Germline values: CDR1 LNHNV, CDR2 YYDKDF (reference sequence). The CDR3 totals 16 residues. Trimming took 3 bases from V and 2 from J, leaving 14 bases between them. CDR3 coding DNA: TGTGCCACCAGCAGTTCCGATCGACAGGGCAATCAGCCCCAGCATTTT. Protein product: CATSSSDRQGNQPQHF. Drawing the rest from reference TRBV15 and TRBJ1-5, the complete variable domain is DAMVIQNPRYQVTQFGKPVTLSCSQTLNHNVMYWYQQKSSQAPKLLFHYYDKDFNNEADTPDNFQSRRPNTSFCFLDIRSPGLGDTAMYLCATSSSDRQGNQPQHFGDGTRLSIL.

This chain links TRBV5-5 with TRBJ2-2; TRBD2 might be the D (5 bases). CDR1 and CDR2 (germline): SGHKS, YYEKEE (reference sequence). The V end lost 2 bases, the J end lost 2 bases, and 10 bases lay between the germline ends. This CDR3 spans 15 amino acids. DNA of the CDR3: TGTGCCAGCAGCTTCTACGGGGATAACACCGGGGAGCTGTTTTTT. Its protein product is CASSFYGDNTGELFF.

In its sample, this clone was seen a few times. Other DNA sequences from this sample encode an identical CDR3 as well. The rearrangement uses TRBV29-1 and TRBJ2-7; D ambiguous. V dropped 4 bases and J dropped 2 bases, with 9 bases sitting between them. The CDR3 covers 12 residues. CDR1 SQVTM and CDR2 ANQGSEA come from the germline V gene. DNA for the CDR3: TGCAGCGTTGGGCGCGGTACCTACGAGCAGTACTTC. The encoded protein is CSVGRGTYEQYF.

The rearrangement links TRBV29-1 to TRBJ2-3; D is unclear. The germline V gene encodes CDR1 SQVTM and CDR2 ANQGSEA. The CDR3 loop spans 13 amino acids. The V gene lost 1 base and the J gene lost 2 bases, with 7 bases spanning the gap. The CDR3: CSVEGLYTDTQYF. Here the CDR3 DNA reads TGCAGCGTTGAAGGTCTATACACAGATACGCAGTATTTT.

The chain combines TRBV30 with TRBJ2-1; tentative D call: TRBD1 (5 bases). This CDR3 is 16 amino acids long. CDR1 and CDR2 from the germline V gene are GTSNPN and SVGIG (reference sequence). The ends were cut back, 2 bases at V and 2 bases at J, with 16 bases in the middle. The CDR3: CAWSPTGRVTYNEQFF. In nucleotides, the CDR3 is TGTGCCTGGAGTCCGACGGGCAGGGTCACCTACAATGAGCAGTTCTTC. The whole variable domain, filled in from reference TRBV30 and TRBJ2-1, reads SQTIHQWPATLVQPVGSPLSLECTVEGTSNPNLYWYRQAAGRGLQLLFYSVGIGQISSEVPQNLSASRPQDRQFILSSKKLLLSDSGFYLCAWSPTGRVTYNEQFFGPGTRLTVL.

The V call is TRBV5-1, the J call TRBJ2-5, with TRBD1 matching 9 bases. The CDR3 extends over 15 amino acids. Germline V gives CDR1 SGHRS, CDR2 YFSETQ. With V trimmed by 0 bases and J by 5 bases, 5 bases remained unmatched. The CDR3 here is CASSLVQGAGETQYF. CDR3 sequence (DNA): TGCGCCAGCAGCTTGGTACAGGGGGCAGGTGAGACCCAGTACTTC. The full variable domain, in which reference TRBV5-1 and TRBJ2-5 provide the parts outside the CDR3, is KAGVTQTPRYLIKTRGQQVTLSCSPISGHRSVSWYQQTPGQGLQFLFEYFSETQRNKGNFPGRFSGRQFSNSRSEMNVSTLELGDSALYLCASSLVQGAGETQYFGPGTRLLVL.

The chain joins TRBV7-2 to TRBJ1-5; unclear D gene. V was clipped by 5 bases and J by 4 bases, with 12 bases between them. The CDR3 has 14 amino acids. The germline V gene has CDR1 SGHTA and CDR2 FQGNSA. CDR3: CASSPRRYNQPQHF. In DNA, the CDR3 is TGTGCCAGCAGCCCGCGTCGGTATAATCAGCCCCAGCATTTT.

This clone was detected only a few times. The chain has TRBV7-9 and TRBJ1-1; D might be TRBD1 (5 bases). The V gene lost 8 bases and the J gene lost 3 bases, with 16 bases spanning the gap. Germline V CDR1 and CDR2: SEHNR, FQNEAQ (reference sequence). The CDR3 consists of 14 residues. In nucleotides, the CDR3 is TGTGCCAGCGTTCTTAGGGGTTCCGACACTGAAGCTTTCTTT. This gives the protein CASVLRGSDTEAFF.

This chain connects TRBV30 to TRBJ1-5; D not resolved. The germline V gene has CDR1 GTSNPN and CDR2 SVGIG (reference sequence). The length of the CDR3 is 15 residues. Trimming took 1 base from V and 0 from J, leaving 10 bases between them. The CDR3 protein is CAWSAGLTSNQPQHF. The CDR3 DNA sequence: TGTGCCTGGAGTGCAGGACTGACTAGCAATCAGCCCCAGCATTTT.

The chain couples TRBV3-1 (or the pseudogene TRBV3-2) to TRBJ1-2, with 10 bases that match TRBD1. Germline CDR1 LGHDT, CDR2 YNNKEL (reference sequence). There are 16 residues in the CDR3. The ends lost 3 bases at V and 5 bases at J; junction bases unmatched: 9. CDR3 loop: CASSHAWTGGIYGYTF. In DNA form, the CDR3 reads TGTGCCAGCAGCCACGCTTGGACAGGGGGGATTTATGGCTACACCTTC.

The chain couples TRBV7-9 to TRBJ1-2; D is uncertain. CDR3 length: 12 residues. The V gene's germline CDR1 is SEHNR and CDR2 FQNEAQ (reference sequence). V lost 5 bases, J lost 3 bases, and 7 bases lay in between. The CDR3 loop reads CASSPRDYGYTF. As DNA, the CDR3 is TGTGCCAGCAGCCCGAGGGACTATGGCTACACCTTC. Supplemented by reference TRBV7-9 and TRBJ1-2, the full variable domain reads DTGVSQNPRHKITKRGQNVTFRCDPISEHNRLYWYRQTLGQGPEFLTYFQNEAQLEKSRLLSDRFSAERPKGSFSTLEIQRTEQGDSAMYLCASSPRDYGYTFGSGTRLTVV.

The CDR3 DNA is TGTGCCAGCAGCCAAAGAATTAGCTGGGATACGCAGTATTTT. This codes for CASSQRISWDTQYF. V gene TRBV14 combines with J gene TRBJ2-3, with D hard to call. V was cut by 2 bases and J by 6 bases, with 12 bases left in between. Looked up from germline, CDR1 is SGHDN and CDR2 is FVKESK. The length of the CDR3 is 14 residues. The full variable domain, in which reference TRBV14 and TRBJ2-3 provide the parts outside the CDR3, is EAGVTQFPSHSVIEKGQTVTLRCDPISGHDNLYWYRRVMGKEIKFLLHFVKESKQDESGMPNNRFLAERTGGTYSTLKVQPAELEDSGVYFCASSQRISWDTQYFGPGTRLTVL.

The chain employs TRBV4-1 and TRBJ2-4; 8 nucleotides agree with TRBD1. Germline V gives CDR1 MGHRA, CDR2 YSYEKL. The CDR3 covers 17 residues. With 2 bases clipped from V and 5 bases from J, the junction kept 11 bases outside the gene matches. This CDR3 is CASSQWAGGARQNIQYF. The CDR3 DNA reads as TGCGCCAGCAGCCAATGGGCAGGGGGCGCAAGGCAAAACATTCAGTACTTC.

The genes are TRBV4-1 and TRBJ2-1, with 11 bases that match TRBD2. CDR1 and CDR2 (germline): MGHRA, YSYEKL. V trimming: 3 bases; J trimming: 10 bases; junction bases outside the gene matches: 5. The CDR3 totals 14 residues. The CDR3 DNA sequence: TGCGCCAGCAGCCACCTTAGCGGGGGGGGAGAGCAGTTCTTC. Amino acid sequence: CASSHLSGGGEQFF.

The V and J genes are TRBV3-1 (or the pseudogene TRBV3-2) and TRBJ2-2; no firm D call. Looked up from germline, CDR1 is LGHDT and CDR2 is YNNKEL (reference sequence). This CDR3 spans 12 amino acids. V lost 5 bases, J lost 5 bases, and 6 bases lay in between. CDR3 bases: TGTGCCAGCAGCTATCAGACCGGGGAGCTGTTTTTT. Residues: CASSYQTGELFF.

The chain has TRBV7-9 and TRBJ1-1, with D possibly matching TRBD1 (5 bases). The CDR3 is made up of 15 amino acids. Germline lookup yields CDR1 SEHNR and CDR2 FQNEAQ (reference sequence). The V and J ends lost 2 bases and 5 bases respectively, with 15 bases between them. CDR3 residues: CASSLMGGAGTEAFF. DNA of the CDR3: TGTGCCAGCAGCTTAATGGGAGGGGCGGGGACTGAAGCTTTCTTT.

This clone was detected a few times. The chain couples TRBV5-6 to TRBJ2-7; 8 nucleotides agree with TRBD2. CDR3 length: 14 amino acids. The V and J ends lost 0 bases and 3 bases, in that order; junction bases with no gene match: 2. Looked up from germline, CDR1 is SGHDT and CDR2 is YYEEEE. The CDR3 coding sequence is TGTGCCAGCAGCTTGGCCCTAGCGGGCTACGAGCAGTACTTC. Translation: CASSLALAGYEQYF.

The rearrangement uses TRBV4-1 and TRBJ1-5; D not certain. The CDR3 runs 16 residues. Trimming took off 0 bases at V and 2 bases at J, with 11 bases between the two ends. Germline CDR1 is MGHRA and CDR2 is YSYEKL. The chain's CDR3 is CASSQDNRERNQPQHF. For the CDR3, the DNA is TGCGCCAGCAGCCAAGATAACCGGGAGCGCAATCAGCCCCAGCATTTT.

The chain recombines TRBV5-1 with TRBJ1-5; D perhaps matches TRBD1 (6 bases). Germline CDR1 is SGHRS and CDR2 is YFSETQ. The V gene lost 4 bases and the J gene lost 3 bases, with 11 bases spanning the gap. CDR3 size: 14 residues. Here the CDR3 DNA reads TGCGCCAGCAGCCTGGACAGTTTCAATCAGCCCCAGCATTTT. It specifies CASSLDSFNQPQHF.

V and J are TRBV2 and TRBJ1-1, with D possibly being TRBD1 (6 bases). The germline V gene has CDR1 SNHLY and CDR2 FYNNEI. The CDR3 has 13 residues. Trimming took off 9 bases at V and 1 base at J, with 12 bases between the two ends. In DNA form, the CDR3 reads TGTGCCAGTACCAGGGGACAGAACACTGAAGCTTTCTTT. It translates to CASTRGQNTEAFF.

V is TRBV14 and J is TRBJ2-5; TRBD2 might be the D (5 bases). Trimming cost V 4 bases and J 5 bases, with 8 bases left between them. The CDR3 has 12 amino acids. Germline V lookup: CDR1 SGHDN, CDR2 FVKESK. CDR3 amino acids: CASSPRGETQYF. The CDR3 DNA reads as TGTGCCAGCAGCCCGCGAGGGGAGACCCAGTACTTC.

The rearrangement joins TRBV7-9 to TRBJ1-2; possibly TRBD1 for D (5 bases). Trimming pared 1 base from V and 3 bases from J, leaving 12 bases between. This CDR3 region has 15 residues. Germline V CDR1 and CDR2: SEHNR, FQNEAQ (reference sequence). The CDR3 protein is CASSLDQGVDYGYTF. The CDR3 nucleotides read TGTGCCAGCAGCTTAGATCAAGGGGTAGACTATGGCTACACCTTC.

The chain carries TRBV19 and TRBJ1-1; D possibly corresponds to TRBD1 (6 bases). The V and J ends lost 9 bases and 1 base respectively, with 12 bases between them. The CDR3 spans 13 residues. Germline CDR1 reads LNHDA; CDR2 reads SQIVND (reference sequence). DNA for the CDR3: TGTGCCAGCGTAAAGGACAGGAACACTGAAGCTTTCTTT. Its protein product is CASVKDRNTEAFF.

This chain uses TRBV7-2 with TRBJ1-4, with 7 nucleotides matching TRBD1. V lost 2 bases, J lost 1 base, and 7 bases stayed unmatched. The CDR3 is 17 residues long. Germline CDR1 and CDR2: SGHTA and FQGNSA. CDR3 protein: CASSLRPSGGTNEKLFF. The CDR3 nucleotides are TGTGCCAGCAGCTTAAGGCCCTCAGGGGGAACTAATGAAAAACTGTTTTTT.

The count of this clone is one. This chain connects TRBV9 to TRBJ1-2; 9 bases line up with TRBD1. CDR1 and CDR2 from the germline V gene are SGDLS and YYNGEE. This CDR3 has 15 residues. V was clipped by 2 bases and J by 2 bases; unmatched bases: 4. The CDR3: CASSVTGGPNYGYTF. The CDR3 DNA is TGTGCCAGCAGCGTCACAGGGGGCCCAAACTATGGCTACACCTTC.

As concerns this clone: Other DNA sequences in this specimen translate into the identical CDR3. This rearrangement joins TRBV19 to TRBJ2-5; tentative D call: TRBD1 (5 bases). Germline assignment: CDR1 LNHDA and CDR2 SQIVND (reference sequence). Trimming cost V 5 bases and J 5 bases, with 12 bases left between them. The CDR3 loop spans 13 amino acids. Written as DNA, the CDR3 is TGTGCCAGTAGTCGGCAGGGTGGGGAGACCCAGTACTTC. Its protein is CASSRQGGETQYF. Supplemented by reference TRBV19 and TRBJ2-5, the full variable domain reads DGGITQSPKYLFRKEGQNVTLSCEQNLNHDAMYWYRQDPGQGLRLIYYSQIVNDFQKGDIAEGYSVSREKKESFPLTVTSAQKNPTAFYLCASSRQGGETQYFGPGTRLLVL.

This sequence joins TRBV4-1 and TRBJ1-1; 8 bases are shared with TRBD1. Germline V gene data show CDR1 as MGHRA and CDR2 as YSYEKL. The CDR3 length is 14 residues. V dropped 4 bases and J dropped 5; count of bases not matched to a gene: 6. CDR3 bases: TGCGCCAGCAGCCTTGGACAGGGTCGGACTGAAGCTTTCTTT. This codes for CASSLGQGRTEAFF.

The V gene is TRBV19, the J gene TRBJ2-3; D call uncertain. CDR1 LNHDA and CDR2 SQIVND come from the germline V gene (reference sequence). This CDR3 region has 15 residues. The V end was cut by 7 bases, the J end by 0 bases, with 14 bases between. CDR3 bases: TGTGCCAGTAATCATGGCGGCCATAGCACAGATACGCAGTATTTT. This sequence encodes CASNHGGHSTDTQYF. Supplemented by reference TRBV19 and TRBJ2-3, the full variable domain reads DGGITQSPKYLFRKEGQNVTLSCEQNLNHDAMYWYRQDPGQGLRLIYYSQIVNDFQKGDIAEGYSVSREKKESFPLTVTSAQKNPTAFYLCASNHGGHSTDTQYFGPGTRLTVL.

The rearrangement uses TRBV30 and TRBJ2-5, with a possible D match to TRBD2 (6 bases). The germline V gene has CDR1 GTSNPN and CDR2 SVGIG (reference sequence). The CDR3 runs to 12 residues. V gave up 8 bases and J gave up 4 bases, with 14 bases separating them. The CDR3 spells CATNSGGETQYF. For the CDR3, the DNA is TGTGCCACCAACTCCGGGGGAGAGACCCAGTACTTC.